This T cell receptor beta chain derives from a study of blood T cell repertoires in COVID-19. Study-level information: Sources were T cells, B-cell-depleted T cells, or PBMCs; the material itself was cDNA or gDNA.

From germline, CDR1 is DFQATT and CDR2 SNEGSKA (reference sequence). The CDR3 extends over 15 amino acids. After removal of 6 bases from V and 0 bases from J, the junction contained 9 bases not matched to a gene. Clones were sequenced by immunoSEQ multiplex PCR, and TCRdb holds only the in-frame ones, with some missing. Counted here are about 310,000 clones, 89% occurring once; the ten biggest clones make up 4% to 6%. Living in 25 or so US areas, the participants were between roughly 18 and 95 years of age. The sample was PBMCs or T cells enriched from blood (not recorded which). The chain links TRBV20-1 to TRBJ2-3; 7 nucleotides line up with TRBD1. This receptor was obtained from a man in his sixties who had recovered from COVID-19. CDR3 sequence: CSASSGQESTDTQYF. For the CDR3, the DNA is TGCAGTGCGAGTTCCGGACAGGAGAGCACAGATACGCAGTATTTT.